The 22 T cell receptor beta chains listed next were all sequenced from one sample in a study of cytomegalovirus exposure and HLA in healthy donors. PCR amplification relied on 60 Vbeta primers (plus 13 Jbeta primers). Data came from immunoSEQ multiplex PCR; TCRdb stores just in-frame clones and leaves some out. The profile shows approximately 120,000 clones, 76% of them singletons. The specimen was PBMCs. These receptors all stem from a man in his forties or fifties in good health and CMV-seronegative.

The V call is TRBV5-5, the J call TRBJ1-1, with TRBD1 as a possible D gene (6 bases). This CDR3 spans 14 amino acids. V was trimmed by 1 base and J by 4 bases, leaving 11 bases between them. Germline-derived CDR1 and CDR2 are SGHKS and YYEKEE (reference sequence). CDR3 DNA sequence: TGTGCCAGCAGCTTGAGATGGGGGCCCACTGAAGCTTTCTTT. This translates into CASSLRWGPTEAFF.

The gene calls are TRBV7-9 and TRBJ1-1; 11 positions agree with TRBD1. Germline V CDR1 and CDR2: SEHNR, FQNEAQ (reference sequence). V dropped 2 bases and J dropped 4; count of bases not matched to a gene: 3. The CDR3 extends over 15 amino acids. In DNA form, the CDR3 reads TGTGCCAGCAGCTTAAGGACAGGGGGCGTCACTGAAGCTTTCTTT. Translated, it gives CASSLRTGGVTEAFF.

This sequence joins TRBV7-2 and TRBJ2-2; a possible D gene is TRBD1 (6 bases). CDR1 SGHTA and CDR2 FQGNSA come from the germline V gene. Deletions cut 4 bases from V and 6 bases from J, with 9 bases between. CDR3 size: 13 residues. Here the CDR3 reads CASSSRGAGELFF. The CDR3 DNA follows: TGTGCCAGCAGCTCCAGGGGAGCCGGGGAGCTGTTTTTT.

The V call is TRBV5-1, the J call TRBJ2-3; no reliable D call. Trimming removed 1 base from V and 4 bases from J, with 10 bases in between. Germline CDR1 is SGHRS and CDR2 is YFSETQ. This CDR3 is 14 amino acids long. The CDR3 DNA reads TGCGCCAGCAGCTTGTCCCTTGGCCCAGATACGCAGTATTTT. Translation: CASSLSLGPDTQYF. The complete variable domain, with remaining parts taken from reference TRBV5-1 and TRBJ2-3, reads KAGVTQTPRYLIKTRGQQVTLSCSPISGHRSVSWYQQTPGQGLQFLFEYFSETQRNKGNFPGRFSGRQFSNSRSEMNVSTLELGDSALYLCASSLSLGPDTQYFGPGTRLTVL.

V usage is TRBV2 and J usage is TRBJ1-3; a weak D match, TRBD1 (6 bases). Germline V gene data show CDR1 as SNHLY and CDR2 as FYNNEI. V lost 7 bases and J 5 bases, leaving 15 bases between the germline ends. The CDR3 loop spans 14 amino acids. CDR3 region: CASKDTGTRNTIYF. The CDR3 DNA is TGTGCCAGCAAGGATACAGGGACGAGAAACACCATATATTTT.

This clone was picked up a small number of times. V is TRBV11-2 and J is TRBJ2-2, with unresolved D. V lost 1 base and J 6 bases, leaving 6 bases between the germline ends. In germline, CDR1 is SGHAT, CDR2 FQNNGV. This CDR3 is built from 13 residues. This chain's CDR3 is CASSLVGSGELFF. CDR3 sequence (DNA): TGTGCCAGCAGCTTAGTGGGCTCCGGGGAGCTGTTTTTT. The full variable domain, rest sourced from reference TRBV11-2 and TRBJ2-2, is EAGVAQSPRYKIIEKRQSVAFWCNPISGHATLYWYQQILGQGPKLLIQFQNNGVVDDSQLPKDRFSAERLKGVDSTLKIQPAKLEDSAVYLCASSLVGSGELFFGEGSRLTVL.

The chain uses TRBV6-1 and TRBJ2-1; TRBD2 matches at 13 bases. J gave up 8 bases and V 2 bases, and 6 bases lay outside the gene matches. Germline CDR1 is MNHNS and CDR2 is SASEGT. CDR3 length: 16 residues. CDR3 amino acids: CASSETSGGAWDEQFF. The CDR3, as DNA: TGTGCCAGCAGTGAAACTAGCGGGGGGGCCTGGGATGAGCAGTTCTTC.

The chain joins TRBV6-6 to TRBJ2-1, with 12 nucleotides matching TRBD2. Germline-derived CDR1 and CDR2 are MNHNY and SVGAGI (reference sequence). The CDR3 length is 15 residues. V was clipped by 3 bases and J by 5 bases; unmatched bases: 2. The CDR3 spells CASSYLAGGNNEQFF. DNA of the CDR3: TGTGCCAGCAGTTATCTAGCGGGGGGGAACAATGAGCAGTTCTTC.

The rearrangement uses TRBV9 and TRBJ2-7, with a weak D call TRBD1 (5 bases). V lost 4 bases and J lost 0, with 14 bases in between. This CDR3 has 15 residues. Per germline, CDR1 SGDLS and CDR2 YYNGEE. CDR3 in DNA: TGTGCCAGCAGCCCACGACAGATCCACTCCTACGAGCAGTACTTC. Its protein product is CASSPRQIHSYEQYF.

The chain carries TRBV10-1 and TRBJ1-2; the D is unclear. This CDR3 comprises 13 residues. Germline-derived CDR1 and CDR2 are WNHNN and SYGVQD (reference sequence). V was cut by 1 base and J by 2 bases, with 5 bases left in between. CDR3 sequence reads: CASSEFRNYGYTF. DNA of the CDR3: TGCGCCAGCAGTGAGTTCAGAAACTATGGCTACACCTTC.

The rearrangement joins TRBV4-1 to TRBJ2-3, with a possible D match to TRBD1 (6 bases). Between the trimmed V and J ends, which lost 6 bases and 2 bases, there was a span of 15 bases. The CDR3 sequence is 15 residues long. Germline V CDR1 and CDR2: MGHRA, YSYEKL. CDR3 coding DNA: TGCGCCAGCAGATTTACAGGGCTCGTCACAGATACGCAGTATTTT. This sequence encodes CASRFTGLVTDTQYF.

This clone has only a few counts. The J gene is TRBJ1-1, the V gene TRBV6-1; the D is unclear. CDR3 size: 12 residues. V dropped 7 bases and J dropped 0 bases, with 6 bases sitting between them. Germline assignment: CDR1 MNHNS and CDR2 SASEGT. This CDR3 is CASTSVNTEAFF. DNA of the CDR3: TGTGCCAGCACATCGGTGAACACTGAAGCTTTCTTT.

J is TRBJ2-5 and V is TRBV6-5; the match to TRBD1 covers 10 bases. The junction had 2 bases not matched to a gene; V was cut back by 0 bases and J by 4 bases. This CDR3 is built from 15 residues. Per germline, CDR1 MNHEY and CDR2 SVGAGI. In DNA, the CDR3 is TGTGCCAGCAGTTACTCGGGACAGGGGCGAGAGACCCAGTACTTC. Translation gives CASSYSGQGRETQYF.

The chain employs TRBV10-1 and TRBJ2-3; 9 nucleotides match TRBD1. J lost 0 bases, V lost 6 bases, and 4 bases had no gene match. This CDR3 is 15 amino acids long. Germline V lookup: CDR1 WNHNN, CDR2 SYGVQD (reference sequence). For the CDR3, the DNA is TGCGCCAGCAGCCGGGACAGGGCAAGCACAGATACGCAGTATTTT. Its protein is CASSRDRASTDTQYF.

This clone was seen once. The V call is TRBV5-1, the J call TRBJ2-2, with 8 bases lining up with TRBD1. Germline V CDR1 and CDR2: SGHRS, YFSETQ. This CDR3 is built from 20 residues. V shed 4 bases and J 0 bases; nucleotides not matched to a gene: 17. CDR3 residues: CASSRRYGQGPNANTGELFF. The CDR3 DNA reads TGCGCCAGCAGCCGTCGGTACGGACAGGGCCCGAACGCGAACACCGGGGAGCTGTTTTTT.

The chain is built from TRBV9 and TRBJ2-7, with D unclear. The CDR3 extends over 17 amino acids. The germline gives CDR1 SGDLS, CDR2 YYNGEE. V lost 4 bases and J lost 3, with 23 bases in between. As DNA, the CDR3 is TGTGCCAGCAGCCCAGGCATAGGCGAGTACAGACACTACGAGCAGTACTTC. Translated, it gives CASSPGIGEYRHYEQYF.

The V and J genes are TRBV7-3 and TRBJ2-5, with TRBD1 identical over 7 bases. After removal of 5 bases from V and 4 bases from J, the junction contained 4 bases not matched to a gene. The germline CDR1 and CDR2 sequences are SGHTA and FQGTGA. There are 13 residues in the CDR3. The CDR3 DNA sequence: TGTGCCAGCAGCCCGGGACAGAGAGAGACCCAGTACTTC. Translating gives CASSPGQRETQYF.

The rearrangement uses TRBV6-5 and TRBJ1-5; D gene ambiguous. The CDR3 spans 15 residues. Germline-derived CDR1 and CDR2 are MNHEY and SVGAGI. Between the trimmed V and J ends, which lost 0 bases and 3 bases, there was a span of 9 bases. DNA of the CDR3: TGTGCCAGCAGTTACTCGAAACAATACAATCAGCCCCAGCATTTT. This codes for CASSYSKQYNQPQHF.

J is TRBJ2-7 and V is TRBV7-2; unclear D gene. V lost 3 bases, J lost 5 bases, and 11 bases lay in between. Germline loops: CDR1 SGHTA, CDR2 FQGNSA. This CDR3 spans 13 amino acids. This CDR3 is CASSFLPRHEQYF. The CDR3, as DNA: TGTGCCAGCAGCTTTCTACCCCGTCACGAGCAGTACTTC.

This chain uses TRBV28 with TRBJ2-1; TRBD1 is a possible D gene (6 bases). V was cut by 3 bases and J by 6 bases, with 12 bases left in between. CDR3 length equals 14 residues. The germline gives CDR1 MDHEN, CDR2 SYDVKM. The CDR3 coding sequence is TGTGCCAGCAGTTTGGACCTCAGGGGCAATGAGCAGTTCTTC. This encodes CASSLDLRGNEQFF.

This clone was observed a single time. This chain uses TRBV2 with TRBJ2-2; TRBD2 aligns across 9 bases. The germline V gene has CDR1 SNHLY and CDR2 FYNNEI. J was trimmed by 0 bases and V by 6 bases; bases with no gene match: 8. CDR3 length: 17 amino acids. The CDR3 DNA is TGTGCCAGCAGCCGTAGCGGGGGCCTAGCGAACACCGGGGAGCTGTTTTTT. Its protein product is CASSRSGGLANTGELFF.

This chain connects TRBV28 to TRBJ2-7; D may be TRBD2 (5 bases). The CDR3 contains 14 residues. Trimming removed 6 bases at V and 7 bases at J, with 19 bases between. CDR1 and CDR2 (germline): MDHEN, SYDVKM. CDR3 bases: TGTGCCAGCAGCCGAACGGACTCTGTCGGGGAGCAGTACGTC. Its protein is CASSRTDSVGEQYV.